The 17 T cell receptor beta chains below all came from one sample that was sequenced in a study of T-cell reconstitution after alpha-beta-depleted transplantation in children. It was with unique molecular identifiers that the TCRbeta library was prepared. TCRdb redid the calling of the PCR reads with MiXCR, one entry per CDR3 protein. In the table there are around 140,000 distinct CDR3 sequences, more than 8% of which are singletons. This material consisted of PBMCs, mostly from graft donor cells, taken 180 days after TCRalphabeta/CD19-depleted stem cell transplant. These receptors originate from a female patient between 2 and 15 years old who had a stem cell transplant for congenital amegakaryocytic thrombocytopenia, so the T cells may come from the graft donor.

This clonotype has ten or more counts. V usage is TRBV20-1 and J usage is TRBJ2-3; D is perhaps TRBD2 (5 bases). Trimming took off 5 bases at V and 1 base at J, with 16 bases between the two ends. Germline V gene data show CDR1 as DFQATT and CDR2 as SNEGSKA (reference sequence). The CDR3 loop spans 15 amino acids. CDR3 nucleotide sequence: TGCAGTGCTGACGTCCGGCGGGTTGGCACAGATACGCAGTATTTT. It specifies CSADVRRVGTDTQYF.

This clonotype was detected ten times or more. The rearrangement joins TRBV4-2 to TRBJ2-5, with 8 bases fitting TRBD2. V lost 1 base to trimming and J lost 4 bases; unmatched junction nucleotides: 14. CDR3 length: 18 residues. Germline V gene data show CDR1 as LGHNA and CDR2 as YNFKEQ. CDR3: CASSQVNLSGGGRETQYF. The CDR3, as DNA: TGTGCCAGCAGCCAAGTTAATTTGAGCGGGGGAGGGCGAGAGACCCAGTACTTC.

This rearrangement joins TRBV20-1 to TRBJ2-1; TRBD2 aligns across 11 bases. Looked up from germline, CDR1 is DFQATT and CDR2 is SNEGSKA (reference sequence). After removal of 3 bases from V and 7 bases from J, the junction contained 8 bases not matched to a gene. The CDR3 covers 15 residues. In DNA, the CDR3 is TGCAGTGCTAGGGGGACTAGCGGAACACATAATGAGCAGTTCTTC. It encodes CSARGTSGTHNEQFF.

The chain couples TRBV6-2 or TRBV6-3 to TRBJ2-7, with 8 nucleotides matching TRBD1. Germline CDR1 MNHEY, CDR2 SVGEGT. The CDR3 extends over 14 amino acids. Losses at the gene ends were 6 bases for V and 0 bases for J; bases not matched to a gene: 4. CDR3 in DNA: TGTGCCAGCAGGAGACAGGGGACCTCCTACGAGCAGTACTTC. Residues: CASRRQGTSYEQYF.

V usage is TRBV4-1 and J usage is TRBJ1-4, with 10 bases lining up with TRBD1. The CDR3 extends over 20 amino acids. V was pared by 4 bases and J by 0 bases, with 14 bases of the junction left unmatched. CDR1 and CDR2 (germline): MGHRA, YSYEKL. The CDR3 region is CASSRDPGQGFFTTNEKLFF. As DNA, the CDR3 is TGCGCCAGCAGCCGCGACCCGGGACAGGGGTTCTTTACAACTAATGAAAAACTGTTTTTT.

This clonotype was counted many times. The chain combines TRBV19 with TRBJ1-2, with D tentatively TRBD1 (6 bases). V dropped 6 bases and J dropped 3 bases, with 14 bases sitting between them. This CDR3 is built from 14 residues. Germline V gives CDR1 LNHDA, CDR2 SQIVND (reference sequence). This CDR3 reads CASRPPGQHYGYTF. In DNA form, the CDR3 reads TGTGCCAGTAGACCCCCTGGACAGCACTATGGCTACACCTTC.

The chain carries TRBV6-1 and TRBJ2-1; 7 bases are shared with TRBD1. With V trimmed by 8 bases and J by 8 bases, 15 bases remained unmatched. This CDR3 region has 15 residues. Germline V gene data show CDR1 as MNHNS and CDR2 as SASEGT. The CDR3 loop reads CASYREGRGYDEQFF. The CDR3 coding sequence is TGTGCCAGCTACCGAGAGGGCAGGGGGTACGATGAGCAGTTCTTC.

Many counts were recorded for this clonotype. The chain combines TRBV5-1 with TRBJ2-3; D remains unclear. V lost 5 bases and J 1 base, leaving 11 bases between the germline ends. Germline CDR1 reads SGHRS; CDR2 reads YFSETQ. This CDR3 region has 14 residues. The CDR3 protein is CASRGEYGTDTQYF. In nucleotides, the CDR3 is TGCGCCAGCAGAGGCGAGTACGGCACAGATACGCAGTATTTT.

The V gene is TRBV4-1, the J gene TRBJ1-5; D remains ambiguous. Germline lookup yields CDR1 MGHRA and CDR2 YSYEKL. The V end was cut by 4 bases, the J end by 9 bases, with 16 bases between. The CDR3 has 14 residues. CDR3 loop: CASSRPGQKRPQHF. In DNA, the CDR3 is TGCGCCAGCAGCCGTCCGGGCCAGAAGCGGCCCCAGCATTTT.

There are a few counts of this clonotype. The rearrangement uses TRBV20-1 and TRBJ1-5; D gene unclear. The V gene's germline CDR1 is DFQATT and CDR2 SNEGSKA (reference sequence). Trimming left V 0 bases short and J 3 bases short, with 9 bases between. This CDR3 comprises 14 residues. The CDR3 coding sequence is TGCAGTGCTAGAGATCATCTTATCAATCAGCCCCAGCATTTT. This sequence encodes CSARDHLINQPQHF.

This clonotype has just a few counts. The chain uses TRBV6-5 and TRBJ2-5; 7 bases align to TRBD1. The junction had 4 bases not matched to a gene; V was cut back by 4 bases and J by 5 bases. This CDR3 is 13 amino acids long. The V gene's germline CDR1 is MNHEY and CDR2 SVGAGI. CDR3 sequence reads: CASSSTGWETQYF. The DNA for the CDR3 is TGTGCCAGCAGTTCGACAGGGTGGGAGACCCAGTACTTC.

This clonotype was seen ten or more times. This chain's CDR3 is CASSQENTATNEKLFF. The DNA of the CDR3 is TGCGCCAGCAGCCAAGAGAATACCGCAACTAATGAAAAACTGTTTTTT. J is TRBJ1-4 and V is TRBV4-3; D is unresolved. This CDR3 region has 16 residues. V was clipped by 0 bases and J by 0 bases, with 8 bases between them. CDR1 is LGHNA and CDR2 is YSLEER in the germline V gene.

The table lists this clonotype with many counts. The V gene is TRBV29-1, the J gene TRBJ2-2; TRBD1 matches at 9 bases. Germline V gives CDR1 SQVTM, CDR2 ANQGSEA. This CDR3 comprises 14 residues. J gave up 4 bases and V 5 bases, and 5 bases lay outside the gene matches. This chain's CDR3 is CSVQQGAVTGELFF. CDR3 in DNA: TGCAGCGTTCAACAGGGGGCGGTCACCGGGGAGCTGTTTTTT.

This clonotype occurred a few times. The genes are TRBV21-1 and TRBJ2-5; the table's D call TRBD1 went unverified against the DNA. TRBV21-1 is deemed a pseudogene. The CDR3 covers 16 residues. This CDR3 reads CASKELGQGHQETQYF. The CDR3 nucleotides are TGTGCCAGCAAAGAACTGGGACAGGGACATCAAGAGACCCAGTACTTC.

This clonotype was found many times. The chain carries TRBV5-4 and TRBJ1-5; tentatively, D is TRBD1 (5 bases). Germline V gives CDR1 SGHNT, CDR2 YYREEE (reference sequence). V was clipped by 4 bases and J by 7 bases, with 18 bases between them. CDR3 size: 15 residues. Here the CDR3 DNA reads TGTGCCAGCAGCGAAGATAGGGGATCGGGACAGCCCCAGCATTTT. Protein sequence: CASSEDRGSGQPQHF.

This clonotype occurred a few times. CDR3 amino acids: CASSRGSGNTIYF. In DNA form, the CDR3 reads TGTGCCAGCAGTCGCGGCTCTGGAAACACCATATATTTT. The chain uses TRBV2 and TRBJ1-3; D not certain. V was clipped by 5 bases and J by 0 bases, with 5 bases between them. Germline CDR1 is SNHLY and CDR2 is FYNNEI. The CDR3 consists of 13 residues.

This clonotype was seen many times. This chain joins TRBV5-1 and TRBJ1-1, with 7 bases that match TRBD1. This CDR3 contains 14 residues. Trimming at V came to 0 bases and at J to 5 bases, leaving 4 bases not matched to a gene. The germline V gene encodes CDR1 SGHRS and CDR2 YFSETQ. CDR3 DNA: TGCGCCAGCAGCTTGGGGGACAGAGGGACTGAAGCTTTCTTT. Residues: CASSLGDRGTEAFF.